The clone carrying this T cell receptor beta chain has at least ten counts. These data come from a study of blood T cells in healthy people across ages. The second PCR ran about 6 to 12 cycles with a sample-barcoded 5' primer and J-beta primers. TCRdb reanalysed the 5' RACE reads using MiXCR and keeps one entry per CDR3 protein. The sample shows roughly 700,000 distinct CDR3 sequences, about a third of them seen only once. Germline CDR1 reads MNHNY; CDR2 reads SVGAGI (reference sequence). The CDR3 is 15 amino acids. V lost 4 bases, J lost 3 bases, and 15 bases lay in between. What was sequenced was blood. This receptor was obtained from a woman older than 75 in good health. This chain uses TRBV6-6 with TRBJ1-2; D call uncertain. Here the CDR3 reads CASSSMEPGDYGYTF. In nucleotides, the CDR3 is TGTGCCAGCAGTTCGATGGAACCTGGGGACTATGGCTACACCTTC.